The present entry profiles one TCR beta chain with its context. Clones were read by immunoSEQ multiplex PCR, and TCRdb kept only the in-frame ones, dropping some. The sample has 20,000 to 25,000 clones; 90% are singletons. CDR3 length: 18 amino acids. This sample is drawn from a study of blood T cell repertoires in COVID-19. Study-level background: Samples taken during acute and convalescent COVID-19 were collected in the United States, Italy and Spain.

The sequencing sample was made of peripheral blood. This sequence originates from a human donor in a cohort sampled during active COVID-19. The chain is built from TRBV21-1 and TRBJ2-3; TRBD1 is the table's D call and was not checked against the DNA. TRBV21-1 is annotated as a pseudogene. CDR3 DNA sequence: TGTGCCAGCAGGAGGCGACCCCGACAGGGGGCGCGGGTAGATACGCAGTATTTT. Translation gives CASRRRPRQGARVDTQYF.